Each of the 3 T cell receptor beta chains below was sequenced from the same sample in a study of T cell repertoires in aging, cancer and after chemotherapy. A mixed TRB-A/B primer pool amplified rearranged TRB by multiplex touch-down PCR. MiXCR, run by TCRdb on the multiplex PCR reads, gives a single entry per CDR3 protein. Of some 5,000 distinct CDR3 sequences listed, under 50% are singletons. Peripheral blood genomic DNA, not sorted cells or RNA, was the template. Sequencing input: blood. The receptors were sampled from a human donor with a blood cancer.

The gene calls are TRBV5-4 and TRBJ2-7; D is perhaps TRBD1 (6 bases). CDR1 SGHNT and CDR2 YYREEE come from the germline V gene (reference sequence). CDR3 length: 14 residues. The germline V and J ends were trimmed by 0 bases and 2 bases, with 9 bases remaining between them. The CDR3 reads CASSLGQATYEQYF. Written as DNA, the CDR3 is TGTGCCAGCAGCTTGGGACAGGCCACCTACGAGCAGTACTTC.

In DNA form, the CDR3 reads TGTGCCAGCAGCTTGGTCCCGTCGACGGGGGCTAGCACAGATACGCAGTATTTT. Translated: CASSLVPSTGASTDTQYF. This rearrangement joins TRBV5-6 to TRBJ2-3; the D call may be TRBD1 or TRBD2 (6 bases each). Germline V gene data show CDR1 as SGHDT and CDR2 as YYEEEE. The V and J ends lost 0 bases and 0 bases respectively, with 17 bases between them. The CDR3 has 18 residues. Complete variable domain (other parts from reference TRBV5-6 and TRBJ2-3): DAGVTQSPTHLIKTRGQQVTLRCSPKSGHDTVSWYQQALGQGPQFIFQYYEEEERQRGNFPDRFSGHQFPNYSSELNVNALLLGDSALYLCASSLVPSTGASTDTQYFGPGTRLTVL.

This clonotype has only a few counts. The chain carries TRBV10-2 and TRBJ1-5, with a weak D call TRBD1 (6 bases). CDR1 is WSHSY, CDR2 SAAADI, per germline. The CDR3 covers 14 residues. Trimming left V 0 bases short and J 4 bases short, with 7 bases between. CDR3 nucleotide sequence: TGCGCCAGCAGTGAGTCGGGGGCTAATCAGCCCCAGCATTTT. It translates to CASSESGANQPQHF.